This TCR beta chain emerged from a study of cytomegalovirus exposure and HLA in healthy donors. The primer mix had 60 Vbeta and 13 Jbeta primers. The assay was immunoSEQ multiplex PCR, and TCRdb's table has in-frame clones only and misses some. The sample holds under 200,000 clones. Germline-derived CDR1 and CDR2 are SGHAT and FQNNGV. The V and J ends lost 1 base and 15 bases respectively, with 16 bases between them. There are 13 residues in the CDR3. The sequenced sample consisted of PBMCs. The sequence was obtained from a man aged 25 to 40 in good health and CMV-seronegative. The chain combines TRBV11-2 with TRBJ2-1; TRBD2 is a possible D gene (6 bases). The CDR3 DNA reads as TGTGCCAGCAGCTTAGGCTCCCTAGAGGAGGGGTTCTTC. Residues: CASSLGSLEEGFF.